These 5 T cell receptor beta chains came from one sample sequenced in a study of monozygotic twins with inflammatory bowel disease. TCRdb re-analyzed the 5' RACE reads; it lists each CDR3 protein once, without DNA. The table counts roughly 200,000 distinct CDR3 sequences; approximately 1.6% lies in the top ten. The sequenced sample consisted of blood. These receptors all stem from a human donor with ulcerative colitis or Crohn's disease, or a healthy co-twin of an affected twin (not recorded which).

This rearrangement joins TRBV4-1 to TRBJ2-7; with no DNA, the TCRdb D assignment of TRBD1 cannot be verified. The CDR3 totals 16 residues. In germline, CDR1 is MGHRA, CDR2 YSYEKL. CDR3: CASSQDPAQGWYEQYF.

The V and J genes are TRBV11-2 and TRBJ2-1; TCRdb's D gene call, TRBD1, goes unchecked for lack of DNA. From germline, CDR1 is SGHAT and CDR2 FQNNGV. The CDR3 has 18 residues. The CDR3 reads CASRRGGPGDAQYNEQFF.

The genes are TRBV4-1 and TRBJ2-3. There are 12 residues in the CDR3. Looked up from germline, CDR1 is MGHRA and CDR2 is YSYEKL. The CDR3 here is CASSQVTDTQYF.

The rearrangement joins TRBV27 to TRBJ1-1; TCRdb's D gene call, TRBD1, goes unchecked for lack of DNA. The length of the CDR3 is 14 residues. The germline V gene has CDR1 MNHEY and CDR2 SMNVEV (reference sequence). This CDR3 is CASRMQGAGTEAFF.

This chain joins TRBV5-4 and TRBJ2-1; TCRdb reports TRBD1, a call that lacks DNA to check it against. The CDR3 sequence is 15 residues long. Germline values: CDR1 SGHNT, CDR2 YYREEE (reference sequence). CDR3 loop: CASSLDSPAYNEQFF.